This is a list of T cell receptor beta chains from one sample in a study of blood T cell repertoires in COVID-19. Here immunoSEQ multiplex PCR was the method, and the copy in TCRdb shows in-frame clones only, minus some. The sample includes roughly 150,000 clones, 65% to 85% of them seen just once. The material sequenced was peripheral blood. Source of these receptors: a woman in her seventies who had recovered from COVID-19. The CDR3 runs from the conserved cysteine through the conserved F or W. The D gene is left open where the match is weak. A clone size is listed for some rows: how often the clone was seen (once, few, many), or a class if it is expanded.

abundance: NA; v_gene: TRBV19; d_gene: NA; j_gene: TRBJ2-1; CDR3aa: CASSSVGLSSYNEQFF; CDR3nt: TGTGCCAGTAGTTCGGTGGGACTGAGCTCCTACAATGAGCAGTTCTTC
abundance: NA; v_gene: TRBV29-1; d_gene: NA; j_gene: TRBJ2-3; CDR3aa: CSVADGTDTQYF; CDR3nt: TGCAGCGTTGCAGACGGCACAGATACGCAGTATTTT
abundance: NA; v_gene: TRBV19; d_gene: NA; j_gene: TRBJ1-6; CDR3aa: CASGRQASSYNSPLHF; CDR3nt: TGTGCCAGTGGCCGACAGGCAAGCTCCTATAATTCACCCCTCCACTTT
abundance: NA; v_gene: TRBV4-3; d_gene: NA; j_gene: TRBJ2-7; CDR3aa: CASSQDWQGRPYEQYF; CDR3nt: TGCGCCAGCAGCCAAGATTGGCAGGGGCGCCCCTACGAGCAGTACTTC
abundance: NA; v_gene: TRBV24-1; d_gene: NA; j_gene: TRBJ1-3; CDR3aa: CATSDPGDSGNTIYF; CDR3nt: TGTGCCACCAGTGACCCCGGTGACTCTGGAAACACCATATATTTT
abundance: few; v_gene: TRBV9; d_gene: NA; j_gene: TRBJ2-7; CDR3aa: CASSLREANEQYF; CDR3nt: TGTGCCAGCAGCCTACGCGAAGCTAACGAGCAGTACTTC
abundance: once; v_gene: TRBV11-2; d_gene: TRBD2; j_gene: TRBJ2-7; CDR3aa: CASSLGGGSGNYEQYF; CDR3nt: TGTGCCAGCAGCTTAGGTGGGGGAAGCGGGAACTACGAGCAGTACTTC
abundance: NA; v_gene: TRBV6-4; d_gene: NA; j_gene: TRBJ1-5; CDR3aa: CASSDSQNDQPQHF; CDR3nt: TGTGCCAGCAGTGACTCACAGAATGATCAGCCCCAGCATTTT
abundance: NA; v_gene: TRBV3-1/TRBV3-2; d_gene: TRBD1; j_gene: TRBJ2-7; CDR3aa: CASRGQPYEQYF; CDR3nt: TGTGCCAGCAGGGGACAGCCATACGAGCAGTACTTC
abundance: NA; v_gene: TRBV10-3; d_gene: TRBD1; j_gene: TRBJ1-1; CDR3aa: CATSGTGLTEAFF; CDR3nt: TGTGCCACCTCCGGGACAGGGCTGACTGAAGCTTTCTTT
abundance: NA; v_gene: TRBV2; d_gene: NA; j_gene: TRBJ2-7; CDR3aa: CASSDQGQGYEQYF; CDR3nt: TGTGCCAGCAGTGACCAGGGGCAGGGCTACGAGCAGTACTTC
abundance: NA; v_gene: TRBV5-1; d_gene: NA; j_gene: TRBJ1-2; CDR3aa: CASSVAGESGYTF; CDR3nt: TGCGCCAGCAGCGTGGCGGGGGAGAGTGGCTACACCTTC
abundance: NA; v_gene: TRBV30; d_gene: NA; j_gene: TRBJ1-6; CDR3aa: CAWSPPGGPPLHF; CDR3nt: TGTGCCTGGAGTCCCCCCGGGGGGCCACCCCTCCACTTT
abundance: NA; v_gene: TRBV9; d_gene: TRBD1; j_gene: TRBJ2-7; CDR3aa: CASSTGQASSYEQYF; CDR3nt: TGTGCCAGCAGCACGGGACAGGCCAGCTCCTACGAGCAGTACTTC
abundance: NA; v_gene: TRBV5-1; d_gene: NA; j_gene: TRBJ2-2; CDR3aa: CASSGRSGDTGELFF; CDR3nt: TGCGCCAGCAGTGGGAGGTCAGGAGACACCGGGGAGCTGTTTTTT
abundance: NA; v_gene: TRBV12-3/TRBV12-4; d_gene: NA; j_gene: TRBJ2-3; CDR3aa: CASGTRLADTQYF; CDR3nt: TGTGCCAGCGGGACACGTCTGGCCGATACGCAGTATTTT
abundance: NA; v_gene: TRBV4-3; d_gene: NA; j_gene: TRBJ2-5; CDR3aa: CASSQDPPGSWQETQYF; CDR3nt: TGCGCCAGCAGCCAAGATCCGCCGGGGTCATGGCAAGAGACCCAGTACTTC
abundance: NA; v_gene: TRBV12-5; d_gene: NA; j_gene: TRBJ1-1; CDR3aa: CASGYPGVRAEAFF; CDR3nt: TGTGCTAGTGGTTACCCCGGGGTACGGGCTGAAGCTTTCTTT
abundance: few; v_gene: TRBV29-1; d_gene: TRBD2; j_gene: TRBJ2-1; CDR3aa: CSVGKGLSSYNEQFF; CDR3nt: TGCAGCGTTGGAAAGGGACTAAGCTCCTACAATGAGCAGTTCTTC
abundance: NA; v_gene: TRBV4-1; d_gene: NA; j_gene: TRBJ2-6; CDR3aa: CASSHDRRGRPGANVLTF; CDR3nt: TGCGCCAGCAGCCATGATCGCAGGGGCAGGCCTGGGGCCAACGTCCTGACTTTC
abundance: NA; v_gene: TRBV19; d_gene: NA; j_gene: TRBJ1-2; CDR3aa: CASSAARGRAYGYTF; CDR3nt: TGTGCCAGTAGCGCGGCGAGAGGCAGGGCCTATGGCTACACCTTC
abundance: NA; v_gene: TRBV6-5; d_gene: TRBD1; j_gene: TRBJ1-2; CDR3aa: CASSYEQGRGYTF; CDR3nt: TGTGCCAGCAGTTACGAACAGGGGCGTGGCTACACCTTC
abundance: NA; v_gene: TRBV3-1/TRBV3-2; d_gene: NA; j_gene: TRBJ1-1; CDR3aa: CASSQGAVNTEAFF; CDR3nt: TGTGCCAGCAGCCAAGGGGCAGTGAACACTGAAGCTTTCTTT
abundance: NA; v_gene: TRBV30; d_gene: TRBD1; j_gene: TRBJ1-2; CDR3aa: CAWRPDRGYDYTF; CDR3nt: TGTGCCTGGAGGCCGGACAGGGGTTATGACTACACCTTC